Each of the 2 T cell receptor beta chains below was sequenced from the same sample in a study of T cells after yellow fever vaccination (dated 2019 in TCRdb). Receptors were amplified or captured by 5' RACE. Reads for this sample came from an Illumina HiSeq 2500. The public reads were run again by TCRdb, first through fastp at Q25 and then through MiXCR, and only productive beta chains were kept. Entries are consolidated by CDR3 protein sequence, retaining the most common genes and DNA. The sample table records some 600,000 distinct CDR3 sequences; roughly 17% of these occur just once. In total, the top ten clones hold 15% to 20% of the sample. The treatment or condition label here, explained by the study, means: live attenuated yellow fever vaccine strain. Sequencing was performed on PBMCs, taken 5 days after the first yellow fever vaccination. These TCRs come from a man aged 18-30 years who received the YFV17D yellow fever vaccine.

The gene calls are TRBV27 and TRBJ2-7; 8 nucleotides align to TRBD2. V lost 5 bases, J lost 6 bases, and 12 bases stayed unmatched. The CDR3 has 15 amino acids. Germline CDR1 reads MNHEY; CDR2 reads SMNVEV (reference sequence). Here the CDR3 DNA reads TGTGCCAGCAGTCCCCGGGGGGGACGTACGGGCGAGCAGTACTTC. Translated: CASSPRGGRTGEQYF.

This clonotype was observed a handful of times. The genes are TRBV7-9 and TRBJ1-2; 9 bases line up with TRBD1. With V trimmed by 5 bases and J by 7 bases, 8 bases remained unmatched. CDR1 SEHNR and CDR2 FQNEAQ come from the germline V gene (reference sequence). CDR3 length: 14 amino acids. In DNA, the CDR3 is TGTGCCAGCAGCGTGCCGGGACAGGGATTTGGCTACACCTTC. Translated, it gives CASSVPGQGFGYTF.